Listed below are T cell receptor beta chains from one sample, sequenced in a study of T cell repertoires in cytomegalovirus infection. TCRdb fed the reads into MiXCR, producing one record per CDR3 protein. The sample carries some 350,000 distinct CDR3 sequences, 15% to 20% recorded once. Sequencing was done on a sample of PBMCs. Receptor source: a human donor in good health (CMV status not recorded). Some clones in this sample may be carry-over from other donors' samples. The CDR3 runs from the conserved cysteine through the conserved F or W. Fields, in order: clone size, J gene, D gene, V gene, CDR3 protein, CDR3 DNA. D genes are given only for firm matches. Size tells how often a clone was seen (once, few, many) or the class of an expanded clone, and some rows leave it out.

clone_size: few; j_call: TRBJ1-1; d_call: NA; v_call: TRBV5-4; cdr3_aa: CASSRVGSNTEAFF; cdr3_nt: TGTGCCAGCAGCCGGGTGGGGTCCAACACTGAAGCTTTCTTT
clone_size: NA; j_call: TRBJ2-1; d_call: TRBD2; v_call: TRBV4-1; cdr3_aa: CASSGTSGRYQQFF; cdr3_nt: TGCGCCAGTTCCGGGACTAGCGGGAGGTATCAGCAGTTCTTC
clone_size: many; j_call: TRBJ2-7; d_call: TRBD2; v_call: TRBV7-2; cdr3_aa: CASSLWLAGGYEQYF; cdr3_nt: TGTGCCAGCAGCTTATGGCTAGCGGGAGGCTACGAGCAGTACTTC
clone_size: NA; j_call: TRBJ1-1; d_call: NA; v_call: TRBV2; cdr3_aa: CASTPEQDTEAFF; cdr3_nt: TGTGCCAGCACCCCCGAGCAAGACACTGAAGCTTTCTTT
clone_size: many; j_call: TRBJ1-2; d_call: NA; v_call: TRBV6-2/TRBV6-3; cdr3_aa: CASSYVYGYTF; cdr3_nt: TGTGCCAGCAGTTACGTCTATGGCTACACCTTC
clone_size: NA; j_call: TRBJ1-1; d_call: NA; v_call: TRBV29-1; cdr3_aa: CSVDKRAANTEAFF; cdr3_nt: TGCAGCGTTGATAAACGGGCCGCCAACACTGAAGCTTTCTTT
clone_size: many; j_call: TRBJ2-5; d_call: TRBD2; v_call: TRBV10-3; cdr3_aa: CAIRSSGGEETQYF; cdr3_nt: TGTGCCATCAGGAGTAGCGGGGGAGAAGAGACCCAGTACTTC
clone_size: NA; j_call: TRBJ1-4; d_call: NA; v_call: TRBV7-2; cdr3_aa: CASSFRGSDEKLFF; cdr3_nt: TGTGCCAGCAGCTTCCGGGGCTCTGATGAAAAACTGTTTTTT
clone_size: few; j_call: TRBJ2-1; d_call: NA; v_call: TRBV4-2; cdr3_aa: CASSQGDGTANEQFF; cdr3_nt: TGTGCCAGCAGCCAAGGGGATGGGACTGCGAATGAGCAGTTCTTC
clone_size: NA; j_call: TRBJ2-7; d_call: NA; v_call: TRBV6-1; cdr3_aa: CASSGSLTELSYEQYF; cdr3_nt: TGTGCCAGCAGTGGTTCCCTGACAGAACTCTCCTACGAGCAGTACTTC
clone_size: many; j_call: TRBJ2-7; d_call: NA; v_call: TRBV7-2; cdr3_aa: CASAPGGPIGQYF; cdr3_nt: TGTGCCAGCGCCCCCGGGGGCCCCATCGGGCAGTACTTC
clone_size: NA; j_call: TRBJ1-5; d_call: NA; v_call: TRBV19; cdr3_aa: CASAILGGNQPQHF; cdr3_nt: TGTGCCAGTGCCATTCTAGGCGGGAATCAGCCCCAGCATTTT
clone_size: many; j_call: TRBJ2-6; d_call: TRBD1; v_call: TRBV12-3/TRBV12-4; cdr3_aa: CASRRGTGHSGANVLTF; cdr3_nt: TGTGCCAGCAGACGCGGGACAGGCCACTCTGGGGCCAACGTCCTGACTTTC
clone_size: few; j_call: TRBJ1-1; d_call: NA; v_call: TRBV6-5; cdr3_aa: CASSYVGPGAEAFF; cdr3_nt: TGTGCCAGCAGTTACGTCGGCCCGGGGGCTGAAGCTTTCTTT
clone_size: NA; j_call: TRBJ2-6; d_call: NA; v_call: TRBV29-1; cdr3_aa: CSVASLGANVLTF; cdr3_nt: TGCAGCGTTGCCTCTCTGGGGGCCAACGTCCTGACTTTC
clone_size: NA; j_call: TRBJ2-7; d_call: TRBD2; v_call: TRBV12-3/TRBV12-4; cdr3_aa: CASSAQREGYEQYF; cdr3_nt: TGTGCCAGCAGTGCACAGCGGGAGGGCTACGAGCAGTACTTC
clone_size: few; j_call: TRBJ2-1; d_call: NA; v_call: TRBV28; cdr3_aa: CASSRVRNEQFF; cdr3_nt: TGTGCCAGCAGCAGGGTCCGGAATGAGCAGTTCTTC
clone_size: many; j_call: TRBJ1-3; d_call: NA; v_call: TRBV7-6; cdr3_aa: CASSLVASGNTIYF; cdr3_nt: TGTGCCAGCAGCTTAGTGGCCTCTGGAAACACCATATATTTT
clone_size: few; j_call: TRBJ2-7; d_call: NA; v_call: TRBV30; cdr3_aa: CAWTGGGALGEQYF; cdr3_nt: TGTGCCTGGACCGGGGGCGGAGCCCTGGGGGAGCAGTACTTC
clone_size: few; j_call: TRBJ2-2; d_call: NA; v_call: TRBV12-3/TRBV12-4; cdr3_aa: CASSPPPGRYYTGELFF; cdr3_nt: TGTGCCAGCAGTCCCCCCCCAGGCCGCTATTACACCGGGGAGCTGTTTTTT
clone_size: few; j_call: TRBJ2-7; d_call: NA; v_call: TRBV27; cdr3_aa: CASSSAGSSYEQYF; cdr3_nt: TGTGCCAGCAGTTCGGCGGGGAGCTCCTACGAGCAGTACTTC
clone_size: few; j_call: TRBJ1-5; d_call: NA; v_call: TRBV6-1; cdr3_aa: CAPKRETGNQPQHF; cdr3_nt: TGTGCCCCCAAACGGGAGACGGGAAATCAGCCCCAGCATTTT
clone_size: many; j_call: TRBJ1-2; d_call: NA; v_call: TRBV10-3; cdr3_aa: CAISPGGVGKDYTF; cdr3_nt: TGTGCCATCAGCCCGGGTGGGGTAGGGAAGGACTACACCTTC
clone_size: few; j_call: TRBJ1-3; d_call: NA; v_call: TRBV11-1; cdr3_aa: CASSIGHPSSGNTIYF; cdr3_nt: TGTGCCAGCAGCATCGGACATCCAAGCTCTGGAAACACCATATATTTT
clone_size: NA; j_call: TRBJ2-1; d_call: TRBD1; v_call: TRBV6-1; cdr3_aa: CASRRWDRGNEQFF; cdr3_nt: TGTGCCAGCAGGCGGTGGGACAGAGGAAATGAGCAGTTCTTC
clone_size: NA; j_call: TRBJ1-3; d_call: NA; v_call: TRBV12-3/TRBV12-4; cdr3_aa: CASSMRGYSGNTIYF; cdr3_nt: TGTGCCAGCAGCATGCGGGGCTACTCTGGAAACACCATATATTTT
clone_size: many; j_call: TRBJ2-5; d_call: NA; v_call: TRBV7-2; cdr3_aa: CASSLVSSPPATQYF; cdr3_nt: TGTGCCAGCAGCTTAGTCAGCTCCCCTCCTGCGACCCAGTACTTC
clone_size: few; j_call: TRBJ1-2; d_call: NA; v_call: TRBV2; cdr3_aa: CASRKTLDGYTF; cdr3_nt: TGTGCCAGCAGAAAGACACTGGATGGCTACACCTTC